Shown below are 6 T cell receptor beta chains from a single sample sequenced in a study of CD8 T cells in Susac syndrome. Random hexamers served to reverse transcribe roughly 0.45 to 1 ug RNA. TCRdb ran MiXCR on the immunoSEQ multiplex PCR reads and lists one entry per CDR3 protein. The sample records some 200,000 distinct CDR3 sequences, approximately 95% being singletons. Sequencing was done on a sample of CD8+ T cells from PBMCs. These receptors came from a human donor with Susac syndrome.

This sequence joins TRBV6-2 or TRBV6-3 and TRBJ2-1; 7 positions match TRBD2. Germline V lookup: CDR1 MNHEY, CDR2 SVGEGT. Losses at the gene ends were 3 bases for V and 2 bases for J; bases not matched to a gene: 19. This CDR3 contains 20 residues. The CDR3 loop is CASSYDFDFRGLGPYNEQFF. In nucleotides, the CDR3 is TGTGCCAGCAGTTATGATTTCGATTTTCGTGGACTAGGCCCCTACAATGAGCAGTTCTTC.

The chain employs TRBV9 and TRBJ2-5; D might be TRBD1 (5 bases). Germline CDR1 and CDR2: SGDLS and YYNGEE. Trimming cost V 1 base and J 5 bases, with 9 bases left between them. The CDR3 consists of 13 residues. The CDR3 reads CASSVSGFETQYF. The DNA of the CDR3 is TGTGCCAGCAGCGTATCAGGGTTTGAGACCCAGTACTTC.

This chain joins TRBV12-3 or TRBV12-4 and TRBJ2-3; 10 bases are a match to TRBD1. The CDR3 covers 16 residues. The V segment lost 5 bases and the J segment 2 bases; nucleotides outside the gene matches: 7. The CDR3: CASSPMTGGDTDTQYF. In DNA, the CDR3 is TGTGCCAGCAGTCCTATGACAGGGGGCGACACAGATACGCAGTATTTT.

The chain uses TRBV29-1 and TRBJ2-7; D call uncertain. CDR3 size: 13 residues. Germline CDR1 SQVTM, CDR2 ANQGSEA. V dropped 4 bases and J dropped 2 bases, with 12 bases sitting between them. The CDR3 region has the DNA TGCAGCGTTGGACGGAACGACCCCTACGAGCAGTACTTC. Its translation is CSVGRNDPYEQYF.

The rearrangement uses TRBV14 and TRBJ1-1; D possibly corresponds to TRBD1 (5 bases). This CDR3 region has 16 residues. V was trimmed by 2 bases and J by 5 bases, leaving 18 bases between them. The germline gives CDR1 SGHDN, CDR2 FVKESK. The CDR3 is CASSQKSGYGWTEAFF. DNA for the CDR3: TGTGCCAGCAGCCAAAAATCAGGGTACGGATGGACTGAAGCTTTCTTT.

V usage is TRBV5-1 and J usage is TRBJ2-7, with 9 bases aligning to TRBD2. This CDR3 contains 14 residues. Germline CDR1 is SGHRS and CDR2 is YFSETQ. V was clipped by 1 base and J by 7 bases; unmatched bases: 6. This CDR3 reads CASSLSASGNEQYF. CDR3 bases: TGCGCCAGCAGCTTGTCGGCTAGCGGGAATGAGCAGTACTTC.